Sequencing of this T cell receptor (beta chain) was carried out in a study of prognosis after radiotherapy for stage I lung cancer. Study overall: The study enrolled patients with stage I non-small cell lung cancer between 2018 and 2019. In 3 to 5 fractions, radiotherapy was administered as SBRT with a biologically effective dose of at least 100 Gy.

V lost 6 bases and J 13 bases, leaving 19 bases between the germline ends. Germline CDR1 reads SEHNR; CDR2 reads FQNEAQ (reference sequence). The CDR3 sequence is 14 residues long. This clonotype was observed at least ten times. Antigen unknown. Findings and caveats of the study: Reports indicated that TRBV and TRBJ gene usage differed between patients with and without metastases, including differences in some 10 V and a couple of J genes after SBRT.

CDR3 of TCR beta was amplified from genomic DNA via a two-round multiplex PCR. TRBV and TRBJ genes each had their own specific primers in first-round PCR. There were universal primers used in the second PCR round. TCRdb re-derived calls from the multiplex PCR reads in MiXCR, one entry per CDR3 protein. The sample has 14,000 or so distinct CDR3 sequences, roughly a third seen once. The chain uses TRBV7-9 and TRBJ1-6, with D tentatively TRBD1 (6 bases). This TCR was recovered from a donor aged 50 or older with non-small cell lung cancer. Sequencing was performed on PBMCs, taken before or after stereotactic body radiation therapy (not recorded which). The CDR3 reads CASSSRPKDSPLHF. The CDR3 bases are TGTGCCAGCAGTTCCAGGCCCAAGGACAGCCCCCTCCACTTT.